This entry concerns a single TCR beta chain. TCRdb's table, derived via immunoSEQ multiplex PCR, lists solely in-frame clones and lacks some. Of about 230,000 clones in the sample, 80% to 90% were seen once. The germline CDR1 and CDR2 sequences are MNHEY and SVGAGI. CDR3 length: 13 amino acids. Trimming cost V 2 bases and J 1 base, with 5 bases left between them. This entry is derived from a study of blood T cell repertoires in COVID-19. The chain couples TRBV6-5 to TRBJ1-1, with unresolved D. The sequence was collected from a middle-aged man with COVID-19, enrolled during active disease. The sequenced sample was peripheral blood. This CDR3 reads CASSYVANTEAFF. As DNA, the CDR3 is TGTGCCAGCAGTTACGTGGCGAACACTGAAGCTTTCTTT.